This T cell receptor beta chain came from a study of T cell responses to AZD1222 COVID-19 vaccine. At the level of the study: Investigators merged groups given second doses at roughly 4 or roughly 12 weeks. Whole-study findings and limits: The CD4 TCRs associated with vaccination extended across spike and predominated at 160-218 and 743-854. Spike-specific TCR repertoires showed rising breadth and depth after two AZD1222 doses.

Measured with immunoSEQ multiplex PCR; TCRdb has only the in-frame clones, and not every one. The sample has about 150,000 clones; 92% are singletons. A note on this clone: As yet, its antigen is unknown.

Germline values: CDR1 SGHVS, CDR2 FQNEAQ. The length of the CDR3 is 15 residues. J was trimmed by 4 bases and V by 5 bases; bases with no gene match: 6. This clonotype originated in an adult in good health. The material sequenced was peripheral blood, taken on day 0 of AZD1222 vaccination. The chain joins TRBV7-8 to TRBJ2-5; 11 positions match TRBD2. This CDR3 is CASSGSGGAGETQYF. For the CDR3, the DNA is TGTGCCAGCAGCGGTAGCGGGGGGGCGGGAGAGACCCAGTACTTC.